This entry concerns a single T cell receptor beta chain. In the original workflow: Cell counts per sample came from amplifying reference gene primers. TCRdb's table, derived via immunoSEQ multiplex PCR, lists solely in-frame clones and lacks some. That table is the source of V, J and clone size, and D and trimming were worked out from the DNA. The sample contains 260,000 or so clones, under 90% of which appear only once. This specimen belongs to a study of blood T cell repertoires in COVID-19. Study as a whole: Acute and convalescent COVID-19 specimens originated in the United States, Italy and Spain.

Those who participated ranged in age from roughly 18 to 100 years and resided in about two dozen US areas. Clinical history reported by participants formed the basis on which cohorts were assigned. Germline V lookup: CDR1 SNHLY, CDR2 FYNNEI. J gave up 6 bases and V 4 bases, and 8 bases lay outside the gene matches. This CDR3 has 15 amino acids. The TCR sequence derives from a man younger than 35 who had recovered from COVID-19. The sequenced sample was PBMCs or T cells enriched from blood (not recorded which). This chain uses TRBV2 with TRBJ1-5, with 8 bases fitting TRBD1. The CDR3 nucleotides are TGTGCCAGCAGTGGGCAGGGGGCGTTAGGTCAGCCCCAGCATTTT. It specifies CASSGQGALGQPQHF. The variable domain in full, with the rest retrieved from reference TRBV2 and TRBJ1-5, is EPEVTQTPSHQVTQMGQEVILRCVPISNHLYFYWYRQILGQKVEFLVSFYNNEISEKSEIFDDQFSVERPDGSNFTLKIRSTKLEDSAMYFCASSGQGALGQPQHFGDGTRLSIL.